This T cell receptor (beta chain) is from a study of T cells in tumors and immune-related adverse events. The CDR3 loop spans 16 amino acids. V was clipped by 3 bases and J by 5 bases; unmatched bases: 12. Germline V lookup: CDR1 MNHNY, CDR2 SVGAGI (reference sequence). Sequencing used immunoSEQ multiplex PCR; TCRdb keeps in-frame clones, though not all of them. This sample has about 11,000 clones, with around 93% found just once. This chain links TRBV6-6 with TRBJ2-5; 7 nucleotides agree with TRBD2. Sample: lymph node tissue, taken from a patient treated with anti-PD-1 therapy. This TCR was recovered from a female donor with metastatic renal cell carcinoma. The CDR3 DNA is TGTGCCAGCAGTTATATAGCTGACCCCGGGGGGGAGACCCAGTACTTC. It encodes CASSYIADPGGETQYF.